A selection of T cell receptor beta chains follows, all from one sample in a study of cytomegalovirus exposure and HLA in healthy donors. Sequenced by immunoSEQ multiplex PCR; TCRdb stores in-frame clones only, minus some. The data contain some 200,000 clones, over 65% of them seen just once; the ten biggest clones take up roughly 2.8%. The material sequenced was PBMCs. The source is a woman between 50 and 59 years old in good health and CMV-seropositive. The CDR3 runs from the conserved cysteine through the conserved F or W. Size is omitted from some rows. Given values are once, few, many or a class for expanded clones.

v_call clone_size cdr3_aa
TRBV7-2 NA CASSFERGGYEQYF
TRBV28 once CASSFPVMNTEAFF
TRBV30 few CARDQETSGGVTDTQYF
TRBV6-5 few CASSYRDRGTYEQYF
TRBV5-4 NA CASSLEVGTARGYTF
TRBV5-4 NA CASSQPGTVPSSGYTF
TRBV9 NA CASSVAGTAGNTIYF
TRBV27 NA CASRTVGQFFDEQYF
TRBV2 NA CASSGLHRAEQETQYF
TRBV2 once CASSERRGSTDTQYF
TRBV2 NA CASAGLASSSYNEQFF
TRBV19 NA CASTRGVKNEQFF
TRBV6-5 NA CASGPTGRNSPLHF
TRBV25-1 NA CASSELTSQETQYF
TRBV4-1 few CASSQGRKLFF
TRBV30 NA CAWTAQGGRVGELFF
TRBV27 few CASSPRGSGNTIYF
TRBV19 NA CASHWTGVIRENEKLFF
TRBV18 NA CASSPTIPGTGDSNTGELFF
TRBV6-5 NA CASSQTSGASNEQFF
TRBV2 NA CASRGQSTPYGYTF
TRBV27 NA CASSWGQYYEQYF
TRBV5-4 NA CASSSAGMPYEQYF
TRBV6-5 NA CASSPMTGGETQYF
TRBV7-7 NA CASSPITGGNTIYF
TRBV30 NA CAWSVSRTGGSYNSPLHF
TRBV5-4 NA CASSPGTIPYNEQFF